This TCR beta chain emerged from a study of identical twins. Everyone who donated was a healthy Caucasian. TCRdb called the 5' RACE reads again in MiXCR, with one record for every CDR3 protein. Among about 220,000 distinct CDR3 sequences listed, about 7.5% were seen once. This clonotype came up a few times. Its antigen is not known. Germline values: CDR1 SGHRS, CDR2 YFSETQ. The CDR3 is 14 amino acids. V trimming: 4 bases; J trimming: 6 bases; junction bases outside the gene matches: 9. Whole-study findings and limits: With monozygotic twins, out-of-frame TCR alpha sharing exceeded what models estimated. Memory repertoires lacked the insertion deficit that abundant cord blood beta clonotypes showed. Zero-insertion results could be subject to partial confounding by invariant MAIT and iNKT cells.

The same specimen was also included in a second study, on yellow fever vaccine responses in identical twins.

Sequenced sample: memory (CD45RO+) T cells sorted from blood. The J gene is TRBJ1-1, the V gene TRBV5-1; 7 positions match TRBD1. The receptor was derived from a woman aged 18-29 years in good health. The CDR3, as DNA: TGCGCCAGCAGCCTTGACAGGGTGGCGGCTGAAGCTTTCTTT. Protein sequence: CASSLDRVAAEAFF.